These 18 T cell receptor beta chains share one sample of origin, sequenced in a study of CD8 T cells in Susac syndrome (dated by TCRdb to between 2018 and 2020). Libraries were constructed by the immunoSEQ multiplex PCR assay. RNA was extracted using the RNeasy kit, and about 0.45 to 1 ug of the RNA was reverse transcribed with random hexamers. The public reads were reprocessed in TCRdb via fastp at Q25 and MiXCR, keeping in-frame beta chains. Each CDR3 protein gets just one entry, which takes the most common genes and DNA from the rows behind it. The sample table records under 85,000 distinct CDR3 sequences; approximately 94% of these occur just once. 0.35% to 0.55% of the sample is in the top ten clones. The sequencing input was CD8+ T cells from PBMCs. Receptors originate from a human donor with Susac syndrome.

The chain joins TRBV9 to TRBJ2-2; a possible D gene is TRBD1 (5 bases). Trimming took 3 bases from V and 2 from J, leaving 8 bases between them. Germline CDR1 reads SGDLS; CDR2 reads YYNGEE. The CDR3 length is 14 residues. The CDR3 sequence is CASSEGYNTGELFF. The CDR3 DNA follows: TGTGCCAGCAGCGAGGGGTATAACACCGGGGAGCTGTTTTTT.

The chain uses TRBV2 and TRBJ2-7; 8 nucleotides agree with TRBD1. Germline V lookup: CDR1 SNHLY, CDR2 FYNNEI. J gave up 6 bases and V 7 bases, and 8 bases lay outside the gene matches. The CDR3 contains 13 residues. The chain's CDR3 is CASTWTGNREQYF. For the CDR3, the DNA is TGTGCCAGCACCTGGACAGGGAATCGCGAGCAGTACTTC.

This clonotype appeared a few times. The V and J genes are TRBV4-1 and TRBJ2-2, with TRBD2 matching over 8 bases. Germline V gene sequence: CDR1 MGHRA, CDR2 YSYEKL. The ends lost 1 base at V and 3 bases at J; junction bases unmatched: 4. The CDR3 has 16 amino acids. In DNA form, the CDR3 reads TGCGCCAGCAGCCAAGTAGGGCGGGGGGACACCGGGGAGCTGTTTTTT. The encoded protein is CASSQVGRGDTGELFF.

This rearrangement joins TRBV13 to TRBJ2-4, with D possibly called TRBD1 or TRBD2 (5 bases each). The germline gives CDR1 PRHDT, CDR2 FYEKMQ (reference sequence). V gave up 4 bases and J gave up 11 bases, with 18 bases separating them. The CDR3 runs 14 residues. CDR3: CASSSGRVGRLQYF. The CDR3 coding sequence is TGTGCCAGCAGCTCGGGGCGGGTCGGGCGACTTCAGTACTTC. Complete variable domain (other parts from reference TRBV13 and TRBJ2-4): AAGVIQSPRHLIKEKRETATLKCYPIPRHDTVYWYQQGPGQDPQFLISFYEKMQSDKGSIPDRFSAQQFSDYHSELNMSSLELGDSALYFCASSSGRVGRLQYFGAGTRLSVL.

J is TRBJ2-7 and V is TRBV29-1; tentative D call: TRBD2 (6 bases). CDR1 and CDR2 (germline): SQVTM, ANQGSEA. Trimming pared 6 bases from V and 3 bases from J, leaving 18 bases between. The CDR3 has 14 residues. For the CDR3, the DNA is TGCAGCGTCGGGACCGGGACTTCTGACTACGAGCAGTACTTC. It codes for CSVGTGTSDYEQYF.

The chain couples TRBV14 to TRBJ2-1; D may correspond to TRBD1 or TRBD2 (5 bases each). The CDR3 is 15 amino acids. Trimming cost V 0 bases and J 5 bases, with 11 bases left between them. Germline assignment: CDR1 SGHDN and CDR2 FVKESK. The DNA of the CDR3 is TGTGCCAGCAGCCAAGATTCCGGGGCGAACAATGAGCAGTTCTTC. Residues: CASSQDSGANNEQFF.

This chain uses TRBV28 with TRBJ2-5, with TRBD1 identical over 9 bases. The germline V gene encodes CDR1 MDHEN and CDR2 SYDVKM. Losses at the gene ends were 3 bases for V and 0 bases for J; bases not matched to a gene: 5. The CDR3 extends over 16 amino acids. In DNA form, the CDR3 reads TGTGCCAGCAGTTTCCGACAGGGGGGGTACCAAGAGACCCAGTACTTC. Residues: CASSFRQGGYQETQYF.

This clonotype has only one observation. CDR3 DNA sequence: TGTGCCAGCAGCCTGACAGGACCGACTAACTATGGCTACACCTTC. Encoded protein: CASSLTGPTNYGYTF. This chain uses TRBV7-2 with TRBJ1-2, with D perhaps TRBD1 (6 bases). The CDR3 is 15 amino acids. Germline lookup yields CDR1 SGHTA and CDR2 FQGNSA. V was clipped by 5 bases and J by 0 bases, with 13 bases between them.

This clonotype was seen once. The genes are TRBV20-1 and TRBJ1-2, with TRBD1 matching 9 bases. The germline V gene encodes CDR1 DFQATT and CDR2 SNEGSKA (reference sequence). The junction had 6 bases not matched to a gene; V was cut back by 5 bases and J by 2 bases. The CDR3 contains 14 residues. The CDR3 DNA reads TGCAGTGCTTTCGGGACAGGGAGGAACTATGGCTACACCTTC. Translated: CSAFGTGRNYGYTF.

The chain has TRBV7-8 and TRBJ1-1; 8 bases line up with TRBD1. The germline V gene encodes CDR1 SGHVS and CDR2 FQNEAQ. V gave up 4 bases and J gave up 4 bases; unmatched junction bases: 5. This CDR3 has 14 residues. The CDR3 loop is CASSSWTGSTEAFF. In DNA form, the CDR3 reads TGTGCCAGCAGCTCCTGGACAGGGAGCACTGAAGCTTTCTTT.

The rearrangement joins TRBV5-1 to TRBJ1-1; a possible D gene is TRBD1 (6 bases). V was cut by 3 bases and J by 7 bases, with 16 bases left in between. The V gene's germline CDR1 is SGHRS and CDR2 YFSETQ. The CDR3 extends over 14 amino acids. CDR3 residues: CASSSETGAGEAFF. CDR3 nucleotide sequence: TGCGCCAGCAGCTCCGAAACGGGGGCTGGTGAAGCTTTCTTT.

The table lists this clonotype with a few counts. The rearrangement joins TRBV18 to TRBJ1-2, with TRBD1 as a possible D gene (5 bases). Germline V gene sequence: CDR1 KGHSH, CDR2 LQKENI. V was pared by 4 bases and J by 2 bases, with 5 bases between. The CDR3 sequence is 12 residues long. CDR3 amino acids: CASSQGNYGYTF. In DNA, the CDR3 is TGTGCCAGCTCACAGGGGAACTATGGCTACACCTTC.

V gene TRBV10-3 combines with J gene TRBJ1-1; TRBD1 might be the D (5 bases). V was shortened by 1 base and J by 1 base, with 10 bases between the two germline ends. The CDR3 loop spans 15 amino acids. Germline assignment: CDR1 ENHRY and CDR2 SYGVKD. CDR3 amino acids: CAISEFGGKNTEAFF. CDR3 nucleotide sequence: TGTGCCATCAGTGAGTTCGGGGGAAAGAACACTGAAGCTTTCTTT.

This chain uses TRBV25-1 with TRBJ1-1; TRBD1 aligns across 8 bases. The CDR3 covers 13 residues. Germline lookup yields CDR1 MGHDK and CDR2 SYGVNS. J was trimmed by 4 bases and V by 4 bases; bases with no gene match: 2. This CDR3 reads CASSAGQGTEAFF. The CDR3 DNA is TGTGCCAGCAGTGCCGGACAGGGCACTGAAGCTTTCTTT.

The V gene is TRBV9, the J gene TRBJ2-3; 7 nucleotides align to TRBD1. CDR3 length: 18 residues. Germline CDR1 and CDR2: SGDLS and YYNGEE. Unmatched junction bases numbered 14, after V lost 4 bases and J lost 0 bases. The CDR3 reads CASSHPRQGRGSTDTQYF. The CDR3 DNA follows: TGTGCCAGCAGCCACCCGAGACAGGGTCGAGGCAGCACAGATACGCAGTATTTT.

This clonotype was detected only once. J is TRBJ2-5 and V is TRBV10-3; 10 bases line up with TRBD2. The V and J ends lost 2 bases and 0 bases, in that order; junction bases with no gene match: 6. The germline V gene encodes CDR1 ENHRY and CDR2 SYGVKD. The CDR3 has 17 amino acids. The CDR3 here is CAISESMTSGYQETQYF. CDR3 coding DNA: TGTGCCATCAGTGAGAGTATGACTAGCGGGTACCAAGAGACCCAGTACTTC.

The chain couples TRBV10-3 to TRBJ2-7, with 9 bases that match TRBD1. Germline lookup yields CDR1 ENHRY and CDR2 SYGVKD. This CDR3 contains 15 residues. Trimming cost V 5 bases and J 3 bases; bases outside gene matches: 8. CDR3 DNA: TGTGCCATCAGTTTGGAAACAGGGGGCGTCTACGAGCAGTACTTC. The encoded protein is CAISLETGGVYEQYF.

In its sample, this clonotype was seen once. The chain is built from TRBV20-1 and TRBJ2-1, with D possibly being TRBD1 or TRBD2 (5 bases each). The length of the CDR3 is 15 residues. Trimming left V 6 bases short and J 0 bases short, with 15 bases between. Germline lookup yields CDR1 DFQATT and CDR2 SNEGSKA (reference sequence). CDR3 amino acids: CSARGPPGSYNEQFF. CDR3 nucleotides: TGCAGTGCCCGGGGACCGCCTGGCTCCTACAATGAGCAGTTCTTC.